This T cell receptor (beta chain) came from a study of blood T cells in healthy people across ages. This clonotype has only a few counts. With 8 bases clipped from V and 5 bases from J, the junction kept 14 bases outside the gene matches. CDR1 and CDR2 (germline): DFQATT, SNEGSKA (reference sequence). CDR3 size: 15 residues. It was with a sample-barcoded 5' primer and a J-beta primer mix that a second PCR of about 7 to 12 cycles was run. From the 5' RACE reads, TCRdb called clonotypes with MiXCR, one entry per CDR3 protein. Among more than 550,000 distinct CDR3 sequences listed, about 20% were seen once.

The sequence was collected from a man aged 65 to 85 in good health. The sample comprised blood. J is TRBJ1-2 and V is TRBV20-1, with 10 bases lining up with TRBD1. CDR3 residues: CSTATKGQGKYGYTF. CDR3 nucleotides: TGCAGTACTGCCACAAAGGGACAGGGGAAATATGGCTACACCTTC.